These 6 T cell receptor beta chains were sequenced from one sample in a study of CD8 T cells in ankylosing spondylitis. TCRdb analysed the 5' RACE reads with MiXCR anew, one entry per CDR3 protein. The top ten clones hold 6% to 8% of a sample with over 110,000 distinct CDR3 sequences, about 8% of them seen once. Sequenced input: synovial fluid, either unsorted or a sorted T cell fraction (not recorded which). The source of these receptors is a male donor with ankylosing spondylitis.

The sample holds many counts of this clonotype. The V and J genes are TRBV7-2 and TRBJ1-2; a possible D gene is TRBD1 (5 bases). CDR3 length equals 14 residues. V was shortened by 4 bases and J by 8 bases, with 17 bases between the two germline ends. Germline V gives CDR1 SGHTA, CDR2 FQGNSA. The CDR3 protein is CASSWGLEGRGYTF. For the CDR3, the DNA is TGTGCCAGCAGCTGGGGCCTCGAAGGTCGCGGCTACACCTTC.

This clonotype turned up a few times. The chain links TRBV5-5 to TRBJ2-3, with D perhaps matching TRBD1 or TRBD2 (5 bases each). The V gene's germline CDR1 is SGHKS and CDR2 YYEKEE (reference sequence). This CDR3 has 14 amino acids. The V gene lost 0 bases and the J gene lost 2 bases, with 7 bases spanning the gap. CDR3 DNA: TGTGCCAGCAGCTTGGTAGGGACCACAGATACGCAGTATTTT. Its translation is CASSLVGTTDTQYF.

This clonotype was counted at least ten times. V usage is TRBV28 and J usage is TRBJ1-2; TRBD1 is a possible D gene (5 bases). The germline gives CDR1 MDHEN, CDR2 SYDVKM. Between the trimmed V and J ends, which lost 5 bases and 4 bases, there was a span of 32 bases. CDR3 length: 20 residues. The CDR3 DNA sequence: TGTGCCAGCAGTATTGCTCAGTCGGGTTTTTTCGGGGGTGGAGGCTATGGCTACACCTTC. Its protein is CASSIAQSGFFGGGGYGYTF.

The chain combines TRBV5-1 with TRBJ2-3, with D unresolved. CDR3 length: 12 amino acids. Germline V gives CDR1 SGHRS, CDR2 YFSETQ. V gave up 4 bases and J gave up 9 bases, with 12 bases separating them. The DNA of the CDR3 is TGCGCCAGCAGCCCTCGCTATGGGACGCAGTATTTT. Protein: CASSPRYGTQYF.

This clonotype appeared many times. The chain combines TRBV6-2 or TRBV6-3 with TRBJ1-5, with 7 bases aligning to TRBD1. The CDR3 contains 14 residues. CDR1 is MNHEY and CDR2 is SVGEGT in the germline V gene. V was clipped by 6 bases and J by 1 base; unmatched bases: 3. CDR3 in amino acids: CASRGQLSNQPQHF. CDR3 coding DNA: TGTGCCAGCAGGGGACAGTTAAGCAATCAGCCCCAGCATTTT.

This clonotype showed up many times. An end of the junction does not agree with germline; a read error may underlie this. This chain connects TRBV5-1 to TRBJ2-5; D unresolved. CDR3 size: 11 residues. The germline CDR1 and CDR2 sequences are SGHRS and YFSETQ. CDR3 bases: TGCGCCAGCAGCTTGGAGCAGCTTCTTGTTTTC. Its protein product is CASSLEQLLVF.